Included here is one TCR beta chain sequence, with context. The antigen this receptor binds is unknown. Per-base qualities were not stored, and no clone one base away is much larger. The data are from a study of T-cell reconstitution after alpha-beta-depleted transplantation in children (dated by TCRdb to 2015 to 2016). For the wider study: T-cell immune reconstitution after TCRalphabeta/CD19-depleted allogeneic hematopoietic cell transplantation in children was quantitatively tracked in the study by means of TCR repertoire profiling. Summary of the overall study and its limitations: Apparently early alphabetaT-cell count recovery about two months after transplant reportedly relied on only several hundred rapidly expanded clones derived from non-depleted graft cells. In some patients, the high TCRbeta diversity seen at day 60 was put down to recipient T cells and intrathymic progenitors that had survived conditioning. The frequencies of hyperexpanded clones fell over the following months, and after one year, T-cell counts and TCRbeta diversity were mostly attributed to newly produced T cells.

Libraries were made using PCR. Sequencing took place on an Illumina HiSeq 2500. TCR library preparation used molecular barcoding, with unique molecular identifiers applied to normalize quantification of the TCRbeta repertoire. TCRdb itself trimmed the public reads at Q25 with fastp, ran MiXCR and retained productive beta chains. Each record represents a unique CDR3 protein, reported with the most common genes and DNA among its rows. For this sample there are approximately 490,000 distinct CDR3 sequences; about 10% appear just once. The biggest ten clones account for around 2% of the sample. CDR3 length: 13 amino acids, cysteine to phenylalanine. The read is trimmed to its CDR3 DNA, 39 bases read in frame from base 1. The germline V gene encodes CDR1 KGHSH and CDR2 LQKENI. V gives up 0 bases and J gives up 1 base, and the segment between their germline ends measures 3 bases. What this sample's treatment or condition label stands for: allogeneic hematopoietic cell transplantation with graft depleted of TCRalphabeta T cells and CD19 B cells. The transplant recipients were children given TCRalphabeta/CD19-depleted allogeneic hematopoietic cell grafts.

The material was PBMCs, obtained before TCRalphabeta/CD19-depleted stem cell transplant. This clonotype was sampled from a child aged 2 to 9 with inherited bone marrow failure, due to receive a stem cell transplant. The V and J genes are TRBV18 and TRBJ1-1; the D gene remains uncertain. The DNA sequence reads TGTGCCAGCTCACCACCGCGGAACACTGAAGCTTTCTTT. Its coded protein is CASSPPRNTEAFF.